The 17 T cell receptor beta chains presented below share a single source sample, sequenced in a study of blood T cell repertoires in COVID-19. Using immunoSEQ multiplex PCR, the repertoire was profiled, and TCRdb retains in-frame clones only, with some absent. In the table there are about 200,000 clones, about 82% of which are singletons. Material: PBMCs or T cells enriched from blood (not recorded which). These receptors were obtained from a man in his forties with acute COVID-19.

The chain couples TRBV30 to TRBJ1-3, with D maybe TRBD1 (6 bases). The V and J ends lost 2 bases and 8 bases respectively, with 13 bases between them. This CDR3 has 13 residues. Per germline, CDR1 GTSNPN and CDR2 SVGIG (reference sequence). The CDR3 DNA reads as TGTGCCTGGAGTCCCCGATGGGGGCACACCATATATTTT. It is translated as CAWSPRWGHTIYF.

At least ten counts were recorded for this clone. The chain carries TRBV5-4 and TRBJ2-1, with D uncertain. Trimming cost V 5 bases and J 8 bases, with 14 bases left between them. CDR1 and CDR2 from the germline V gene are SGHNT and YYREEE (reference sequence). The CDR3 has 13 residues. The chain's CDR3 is CASSDLSGDEQFF. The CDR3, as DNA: TGTGCCAGCAGTGACCTCTCAGGCGATGAGCAGTTCTTC.

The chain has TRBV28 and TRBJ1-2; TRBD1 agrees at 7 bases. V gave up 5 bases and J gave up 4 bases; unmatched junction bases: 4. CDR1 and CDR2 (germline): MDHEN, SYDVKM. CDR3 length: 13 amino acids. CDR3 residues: CASSTGQLYGYTF. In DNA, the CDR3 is TGTGCCAGCAGTACGGGACAGCTCTATGGCTACACCTTC.

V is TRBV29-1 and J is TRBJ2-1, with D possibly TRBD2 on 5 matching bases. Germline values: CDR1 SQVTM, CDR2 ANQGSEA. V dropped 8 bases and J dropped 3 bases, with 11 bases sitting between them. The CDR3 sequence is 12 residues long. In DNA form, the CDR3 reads TGCAGCTTCCCCCGGGGCTACAATGAGCAGTTCTTC. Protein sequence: CSFPRGYNEQFF.

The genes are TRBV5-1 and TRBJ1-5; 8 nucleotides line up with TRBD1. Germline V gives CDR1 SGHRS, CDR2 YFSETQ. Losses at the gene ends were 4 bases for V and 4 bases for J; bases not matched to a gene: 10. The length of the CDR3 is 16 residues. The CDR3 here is CASSPGQAPNNQPQHF. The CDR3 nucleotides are TGCGCCAGCAGCCCGGGACAGGCCCCTAATAATCAGCCCCAGCATTTT.

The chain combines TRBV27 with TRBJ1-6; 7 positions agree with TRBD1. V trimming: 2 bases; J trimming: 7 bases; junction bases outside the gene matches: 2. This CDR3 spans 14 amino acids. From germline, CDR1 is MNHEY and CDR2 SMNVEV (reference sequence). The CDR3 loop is CASSLQGDNSPLHF. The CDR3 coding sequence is TGTGCCAGCAGTTTACAGGGGGACAATTCACCCCTCCACTTT.

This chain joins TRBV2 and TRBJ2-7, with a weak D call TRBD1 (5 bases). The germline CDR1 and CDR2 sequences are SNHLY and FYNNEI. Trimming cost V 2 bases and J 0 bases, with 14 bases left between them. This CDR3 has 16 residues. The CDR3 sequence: CASSERGPRGSYEQYF. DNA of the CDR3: TGTGCCAGCAGTGAAAGGGGTCCTCGAGGCTCCTACGAGCAGTACTTC.

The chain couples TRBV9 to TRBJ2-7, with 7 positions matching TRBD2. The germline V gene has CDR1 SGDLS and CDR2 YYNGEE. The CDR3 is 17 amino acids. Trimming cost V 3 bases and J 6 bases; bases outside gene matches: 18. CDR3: CASSESRWGGIIGEQYF. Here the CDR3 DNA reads TGTGCCAGCAGCGAGAGCCGATGGGGGGGAATCATCGGCGAGCAGTACTTC.

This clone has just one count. The CDR3 coding sequence is TGTGCCAGCAGCACCTTTCTAGCGGGGGACTACAATGAGCAGTTCTTC. Encoded protein: CASSTFLAGDYNEQFF. The rearrangement links TRBV11-2 to TRBJ2-1; TRBD2 matches 10 bases. The V segment lost 5 bases and the J segment 3 bases; nucleotides outside the gene matches: 7. The germline V gene has CDR1 SGHAT and CDR2 FQNNGV. This CDR3 comprises 16 residues. Looking up the rest from reference TRBV11-2 and TRBJ2-1 gives the full variable domain: EAGVAQSPRYKIIEKRQSVAFWCNPISGHATLYWYQQILGQGPKLLIQFQNNGVVDDSQLPKDRFSAERLKGVDSTLKIQPAKLEDSAVYLCASSTFLAGDYNEQFFGPGTRLTVL.

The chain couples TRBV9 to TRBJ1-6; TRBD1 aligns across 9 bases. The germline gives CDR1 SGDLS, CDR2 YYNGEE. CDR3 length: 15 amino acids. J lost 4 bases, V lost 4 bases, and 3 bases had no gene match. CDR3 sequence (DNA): TGTGCCAGCAGCCTACAGGGGGCTTATAATTCACCCCTCCACTTT. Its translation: CASSLQGAYNSPLHF.

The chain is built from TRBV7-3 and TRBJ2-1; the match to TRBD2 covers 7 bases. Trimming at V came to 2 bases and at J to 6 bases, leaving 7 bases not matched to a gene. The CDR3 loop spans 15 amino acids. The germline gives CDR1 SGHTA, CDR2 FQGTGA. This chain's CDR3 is CASSLLAGAPNEQFF. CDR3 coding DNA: TGTGCCAGCAGCTTATTGGCGGGAGCCCCCAATGAGCAGTTCTTC.

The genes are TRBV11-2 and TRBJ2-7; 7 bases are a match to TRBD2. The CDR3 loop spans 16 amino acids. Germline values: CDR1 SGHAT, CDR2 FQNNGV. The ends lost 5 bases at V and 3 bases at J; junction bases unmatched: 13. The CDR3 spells CASSAVWEGSLYEQYF. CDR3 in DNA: TGTGCCAGCAGCGCCGTCTGGGAGGGCAGCCTCTACGAGCAGTACTTC.

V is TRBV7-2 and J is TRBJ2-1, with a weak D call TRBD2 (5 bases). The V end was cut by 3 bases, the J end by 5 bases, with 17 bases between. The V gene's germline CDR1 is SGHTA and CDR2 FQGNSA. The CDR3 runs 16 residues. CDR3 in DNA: TGTGCCAGCAGCTTGATGGGGAGAGCGGAAAACAATGAGCAGTTCTTC. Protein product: CASSLMGRAENNEQFF.

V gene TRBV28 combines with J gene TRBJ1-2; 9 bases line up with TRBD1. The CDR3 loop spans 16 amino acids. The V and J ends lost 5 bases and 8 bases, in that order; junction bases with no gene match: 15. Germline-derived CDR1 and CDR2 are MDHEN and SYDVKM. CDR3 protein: CASSPRHQTGGGGYTF. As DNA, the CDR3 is TGTGCCAGCAGTCCCCGCCACCAGACAGGGGGTGGAGGCTACACCTTC.

The CDR3 coding sequence is TGTGCCAGCAGCTTAGGTACGATGGCGGGAAACACAGATACGCAGTATTTT. This gives the protein CASSLGTMAGNTDTQYF. This chain connects TRBV7-2 to TRBJ2-3; TRBD2 might be the D (6 bases). The germline V gene encodes CDR1 SGHTA and CDR2 FQGNSA. CDR3 length: 17 amino acids. Trimming removed 1 base from V and 2 bases from J, with 16 bases in between.

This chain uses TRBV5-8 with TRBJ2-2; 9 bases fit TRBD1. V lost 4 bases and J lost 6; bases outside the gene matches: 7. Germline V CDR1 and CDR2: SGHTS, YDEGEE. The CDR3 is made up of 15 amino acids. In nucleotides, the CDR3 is TGTGCCAGCAGCCTTCGGGACAGGGATGCCGGGGAGCTGTTTTTT. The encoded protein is CASSLRDRDAGELFF. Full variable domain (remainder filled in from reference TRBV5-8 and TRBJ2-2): EAGVTQSPTHLIKTRGQQATLRCSPISGHTSVYWYQQALGLGLQFLLWYDEGEERNRGNFPPRFSGRQFPNYSSELNVNALELEDSALYLCASSLRDRDAGELFFGEGSRLTVL.

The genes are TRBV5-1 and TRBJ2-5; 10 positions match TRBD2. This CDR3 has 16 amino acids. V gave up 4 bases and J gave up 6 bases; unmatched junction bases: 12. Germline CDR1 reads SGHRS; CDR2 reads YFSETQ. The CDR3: CASSKSSGRALKTQYF. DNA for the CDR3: TGCGCCAGCAGCAAATCCAGCGGGAGGGCCTTAAAGACCCAGTACTTC.